These 14 T cell receptor beta chains originate from one sample sequenced in a study of T-cell memory formation after mild COVID-19. TCRdb reprocessed the 5' RACE reads with MiXCR, giving one entry per CDR3 protein. The sample lists some 65,000 distinct CDR3 sequences; approximately 15% were seen once. Source material: PBMCs or a T cell subset sorted from them (not recorded which). Receptors were obtained from an adult woman who had mild COVID-19 (a few samples of this study predate the infection). Cell type and time point are not known.

This clonotype has more than one count but fewer than ten. This sequence joins TRBV5-6 and TRBJ1-1; D remains unclear. Trimming pared 1 base from V and 1 base from J, leaving 14 bases between. Germline V gene data show CDR1 as SGHDT and CDR2 as YYEEEE. The CDR3 spans 16 residues. The DNA for the CDR3 is TGTGCCAGCAGCTTGATGGGTGTCTACGGGAACACTGAAGCTTTCTTT. This sequence encodes CASSLMGVYGNTEAFF.

This clonotype was seen more than once but under ten times. The chain recombines TRBV20-1 with TRBJ2-1; 13 bases match TRBD2. J was trimmed by 4 bases and V by 4 bases; bases with no gene match: 19. The CDR3 runs to 20 residues. Germline V CDR1 and CDR2: DFQATT, SNEGSKA (reference sequence). CDR3 residues: CSANLKPGLAGRGYYNEQFF. CDR3 nucleotides: TGCAGTGCTAACCTAAAACCGGGACTAGCGGGAAGGGGTTATTACAATGAGCAGTTCTTC.

The CDR3 loop reads CASSSERQGPVYGYTF. The CDR3 DNA reads as TGCGCCAGCAGCTCGGAGCGACAGGGCCCAGTCTATGGCTACACCTTC. This sequence joins TRBV5-1 and TRBJ1-2, with 7 bases identical to TRBD1. Germline V lookup: CDR1 SGHRS, CDR2 YFSETQ. The junction had 12 bases not matched to a gene; V was cut back by 3 bases and J by 4 bases. The CDR3 is 16 amino acids.

A few counts support this clonotype. The chain uses TRBV7-9 and TRBJ2-7; D is undetermined. The CDR3 has 13 residues. V lost 2 bases, J lost 3 bases, and 8 bases lay in between. CDR1 SEHNR and CDR2 FQNEAQ come from the germline V gene (reference sequence). CDR3 coding DNA: TGTGCCAGCAGCTTACCGGGTTTCTACGAGCAGTACTTC. Translating gives CASSLPGFYEQYF.

This clonotype has ten or more counts. The chain carries TRBV5-1 and TRBJ2-1; TRBD2 agrees at 13 bases. The CDR3 is made up of 17 amino acids. The junction had 7 bases not matched to a gene; V was cut back by 0 bases and J by 7 bases. Germline V gives CDR1 SGHRS, CDR2 YFSETQ. The CDR3 loop is CASSLALAGGPVNEQFF. In DNA form, the CDR3 reads TGCGCCAGCAGCTTGGCACTAGCGGGAGGGCCGGTAAATGAGCAGTTCTTC.

V and J are TRBV27 and TRBJ2-1; D perhaps matches TRBD1 (5 bases). The CDR3 consists of 13 residues. V dropped 3 bases and J dropped 7 bases, with 10 bases sitting between them. Germline V CDR1 and CDR2: MNHEY, SMNVEV (reference sequence). The CDR3 protein is CASSFQGRNEQFF. The DNA for the CDR3 is TGTGCCAGCAGTTTTCAGGGTAGGAATGAGCAGTTCTTC.

The V gene is TRBV27, the J gene TRBJ2-3; D possibly uses TRBD1 or TRBD2 (7 bases each). Trimming removed 6 bases at V and 6 bases at J, with 22 bases between. This CDR3 comprises 16 residues. Germline lookup yields CDR1 MNHEY and CDR2 SMNVEV (reference sequence). DNA of the CDR3: TGTGCCAGCAGCCCAGGGGGGTGGACTAGTGCCGATACGCAGTATTTT. Protein product: CASSPGGWTSADTQYF.

In its sample, this clonotype was seen a few times. V usage is TRBV15 and J usage is TRBJ2-1; D may be TRBD2 (6 bases). Germline-derived CDR1 and CDR2 are LNHNV and YYDKDF (reference sequence). Trimming stripped 3 bases from V and 8 bases from J, with 20 bases between. The CDR3 is 16 residues long. The CDR3 region has the DNA TGTGCCACCAGCAGCACACTAGCTTCGGCAACCGATGAGCAGTTCTTC. Translated, it gives CATSSTLASATDEQFF.

This clonotype has more than one count but fewer than ten. The V gene is TRBV20-1, the J gene TRBJ2-5, with TRBD2 matching over 8 bases. With V trimmed by 2 bases and J by 0 bases, 11 bases remained unmatched. The CDR3 length is 17 residues. CDR1 DFQATT and CDR2 SNEGSKA come from the germline V gene (reference sequence). Here the CDR3 reads CSARRKPGLEYQETQYF. The DNA for the CDR3 is TGCAGTGCTAGAAGAAAACCGGGACTAGAGTACCAAGAGACCCAGTACTTC.

This clonotype was found a few times. V usage is TRBV7-6 and J usage is TRBJ2-1; TRBD1 matches 8 bases. Germline loops: CDR1 SGHVS, CDR2 FNYEAQ. The CDR3 spans 15 residues. The V and J ends lost 8 bases and 6 bases, in that order; junction bases with no gene match: 12. CDR3 DNA sequence: TGTGCCAGCGGATTGACAGGGGCCTTTCGCAATGAGCAGTTCTTC. Protein: CASGLTGAFRNEQFF.

A few counts support this clonotype. The chain couples TRBV7-2 to TRBJ2-1, with D perhaps TRBD1 or TRBD2 (6 bases each). This CDR3 comprises 19 residues. CDR1 and CDR2 from the germline V gene are SGHTA and FQGNSA. The germline V and J ends were trimmed by 2 bases and 4 bases, with 24 bases remaining between them. DNA for the CDR3: TGTGCCAGCAGCTTAAGGGGGGACAACCCTAACCTTTTGTACAATGAGCAGTTCTTC. Its translation is CASSLRGDNPNLLYNEQFF.

Only a few counts were recorded for this clonotype. This sequence joins TRBV7-6 and TRBJ2-3; D is unclear. The CDR3 has 15 amino acids. The V end was cut by 5 bases, the J end by 0 bases, with 12 bases between. Germline CDR1 SGHVS, CDR2 FNYEAQ. As DNA, the CDR3 is TGTGCCAGCAGCCCGCGACCTGCTAGCACAGATACGCAGTATTTT. Protein product: CASSPRPASTDTQYF.

V and J are TRBV15 and TRBJ2-7; 15 positions match TRBD2. The V and J ends lost 6 bases and 5 bases, in that order; junction bases with no gene match: 5. Germline assignment: CDR1 LNHNV and CDR2 YYDKDF (reference sequence). This CDR3 region has 15 residues. The CDR3: CATSTGTSGRHEQYF. CDR3 nucleotides: TGTGCCACCAGTACCGGGACTAGCGGGAGGCACGAGCAGTACTTC.

This clonotype was observed a handful of times. The gene calls are TRBV30 and TRBJ2-7; no clear D gene. V gave up 2 bases and J gave up 4 bases, with 12 bases separating them. Germline values: CDR1 GTSNPN, CDR2 SVGIG (reference sequence). The CDR3 extends over 13 amino acids. CDR3 nucleotide sequence: TGTGCCTGGAGTAAGGGCCGAGATTACGAGCAGTACTTC. Its protein is CAWSKGRDYEQYF. The entire variable domain, with the rest obtained from reference TRBV30 and TRBJ2-7, is as follows: SQTIHQWPATLVQPVGSPLSLECTVEGTSNPNLYWYRQAAGRGLQLLFYSVGIGQISSEVPQNLSASRPQDRQFILSSKKLLLSDSGFYLCAWSKGRDYEQYFGPGTRLTVT.